This T cell receptor beta chain was sequenced during a study of CD8 T cells in Susac syndrome. Relapsing-remitting disease, either stable or active, was present in the treatment-naive patients who were the multiple sclerosis controls. TEMRA cells were enriched by FACS, and CD4+ and CD8+ T cells were negatively isolated. Study observations and caveats: The study recognized that the number of individuals in its TCR sequencing and HLA analysis was relatively small.

Note on this clonotype: Its specificity is unknown.

Losses at the gene ends were 4 bases for V and 2 bases for J; bases not matched to a gene: 4. Germline V CDR1 and CDR2: SGHVS, FQNEAQ. The CDR3 is made up of 16 amino acids. Random hexamers were used to reverse transcribe about 0.45 to 1 ug of RNA. Multiplex immunoSEQ PCR targeted 54 Vbeta and 13 Jbeta TCR beta segments. TCRdb recomputed calls from the immunoSEQ multiplex PCR reads with MiXCR, one row per CDR3 protein. The sample has 200,000 to 250,000 distinct CDR3 sequences, about 90% seen once. The chain links TRBV7-8 to TRBJ2-1, with 11 bases lining up with TRBD2. Sequenced input: CD8+ T cells from PBMCs. The clonotype originates from a human donor with multiple sclerosis. The CDR3 loop reads CASSSQLAGAYNEQFF. DNA for the CDR3: TGTGCCAGCAGCTCCCAACTAGCGGGAGCCTACAATGAGCAGTTCTTC.